These T cell receptor beta chains were read from a single sample in a study of blood T cell repertoires in COVID-19. Method: immunoSEQ multiplex PCR; TCRdb's copy keeps in-frame clones and lacks some. The table lists roughly 440,000 clones, 70% to 90% of them singletons. Sample: peripheral blood. The receptors stem from a woman aged 50 to 60 with COVID-19, enrolled during active disease. Each CDR3 is given without its conserved first and last residue. Each record gives: J gene, V gene, CDR3 length, CDR3 protein.

J gene: TRBJ2-7; V gene: TRBV7-9; CDR3 length: 13; CDR3 protein: ASSSGTSGSYEQY
J gene: TRBJ2-4; V gene: TRBV12-2; CDR3 length: 11; CDR3 protein: ARLVGRGNIQY
J gene: TRBJ2-1; V gene: TRBV5-4; CDR3 length: 14; CDR3 protein: ASSDPQGNRYNEQF
J gene: TRBJ1-4; V gene: TRBV5-1; CDR3 length: 13; CDR3 protein: ASRPTLSGGEKLF
J gene: TRBJ2-1; V gene: TRBV18; CDR3 length: 14; CDR3 protein: ASSPTGSGVYNEQF
J gene: TRBJ1-1; V gene: TRBV6-5; CDR3 length: 11; CDR3 protein: ASSYGGHSEAF
J gene: TRBJ2-3; V gene: TRBV12-3/TRBV12-4; CDR3 length: 10; CDR3 protein: ASSQGEDTQY
J gene: TRBJ2-7; V gene: TRBV2; CDR3 length: 12; CDR3 protein: ASSLLQDRDEQY
J gene: TRBJ2-7; V gene: TRBV7-9; CDR3 length: 11; CDR3 protein: ASSASGTYEQY
J gene: TRBJ1-1; V gene: TRBV30; CDR3 length: 11; CDR3 protein: AWSVASDTEAF
J gene: TRBJ1-2; V gene: TRBV27; CDR3 length: 11; CDR3 protein: ASSLSAMDGYT
J gene: TRBJ1-2; V gene: TRBV4-2; CDR3 length: 13; CDR3 protein: ASSQDDPVPEGYT
J gene: TRBJ2-3; V gene: TRBV10-3; CDR3 length: 15; CDR3 protein: AISESAGQGSTDTQY
J gene: TRBJ2-1; V gene: TRBV5-1; CDR3 length: 12; CDR3 protein: ASSLAGEYNEQF
J gene: TRBJ1-2; V gene: TRBV3-1/TRBV3-2; CDR3 length: 14; CDR3 protein: ASSLLQGGHDYGYT
J gene: TRBJ2-2; V gene: TRBV2; CDR3 length: 13; CDR3 protein: ASSEQGLNTGELF
J gene: TRBJ1-1; V gene: TRBV7-3; CDR3 length: 11; CDR3 protein: ASSFGGGSEAF
J gene: TRBJ1-3; V gene: TRBV3-1/TRBV3-2; CDR3 length: 13; CDR3 protein: ASSQDQGSGNTIY
J gene: TRBJ1-5; V gene: TRBV4-2; CDR3 length: 15; CDR3 protein: ASSHPGLSGSNQPQH
J gene: TRBJ1-1; V gene: TRBV5-6; CDR3 length: 12; CDR3 protein: ASTFSDRFAEAF
J gene: TRBJ2-4; V gene: TRBV6-5; CDR3 length: 12; CDR3 protein: ASKPGQGGNIQY
J gene: TRBJ1-2; V gene: TRBV19; CDR3 length: 13; CDR3 protein: ASSQDRAYRYGYT
J gene: TRBJ1-3; V gene: TRBV6-5; CDR3 length: 12; CDR3 protein: ASRPVDRANTIY
J gene: TRBJ2-7; V gene: TRBV27; CDR3 length: 11; CDR3 protein: ASSSQVYYEQY
J gene: TRBJ2-3; V gene: TRBV5-4; CDR3 length: 14; CDR3 protein: ASSLDLSRRGDTQY
J gene: TRBJ2-1; V gene: TRBV5-4; CDR3 length: 13; CDR3 protein: ASSPETSGYNEQF
J gene: TRBJ1-5; V gene: TRBV7-3; CDR3 length: 11; CDR3 protein: ASSAGPRQPQH
J gene: TRBJ1-2; V gene: TRBV25-1; CDR3 length: 11; CDR3 protein: ASQRGTNYGYT
J gene: TRBJ1-2; V gene: TRBV3-1/TRBV3-2; CDR3 length: 13; CDR3 protein: ASRGGGGSNYGYT
J gene: TRBJ2-2; V gene: TRBV27; CDR3 length: 13; CDR3 protein: ASSLNWGGTGELF
J gene: TRBJ1-2; V gene: TRBV15; CDR3 length: 11; CDR3 protein: ATSRDVGPGYT
J gene: TRBJ1-2; V gene: TRBV29-1; CDR3 length: 12; CDR3 protein: SVQTGQTNYGYT
J gene: TRBJ2-3; V gene: TRBV4-1; CDR3 length: 13; CDR3 protein: ASRPVGGSTDTQY
J gene: TRBJ2-7; V gene: TRBV9; CDR3 length: 13; CDR3 protein: ASSPGTSGSYEQY
J gene: TRBJ2-7; V gene: TRBV2; CDR3 length: 9; CDR3 protein: ASSANYEQY
J gene: TRBJ2-3; V gene: TRBV10-3; CDR3 length: 14; CDR3 protein: AIRAASRRGADTQY
J gene: TRBJ1-1; V gene: TRBV6-5; CDR3 length: 8; CDR3 protein: ASGGSEAF
J gene: TRBJ1-6; V gene: TRBV19; CDR3 length: 11; CDR3 protein: ASSPGRNSPLH
J gene: TRBJ2-1; V gene: TRBV30; CDR3 length: 13; CDR3 protein: AWSRDRPSRNEQF
J gene: TRBJ2-3; V gene: TRBV3-1/TRBV3-2; CDR3 length: 13; CDR3 protein: ASSQHLPGQDTQY
J gene: TRBJ1-2; V gene: TRBV15; CDR3 length: 11; CDR3 protein: ATNPGIARGYT
J gene: TRBJ1-1; V gene: TRBV5-6; CDR3 length: 15; CDR3 protein: ASRGRDSGYMNTEAF
J gene: TRBJ2-4; V gene: TRBV21-1; CDR3 length: 16; CDR3 protein: ASSPLTSGDLAKNIQY
J gene: TRBJ1-3; V gene: TRBV3-1/TRBV3-2; CDR3 length: 12; CDR3 protein: ASSPGGSGNTIY
J gene: TRBJ1-2; V gene: TRBV19; CDR3 length: 13; CDR3 protein: ASSIIQGDRYGYT
J gene: TRBJ2-1; V gene: TRBV7-9; CDR3 length: 15; CDR3 protein: ASSFPIEGNSYNEQF
J gene: TRBJ1-5; V gene: TRBV6-5; CDR3 length: 10; CDR3 protein: ASNLPNQPQH
J gene: TRBJ1-5; V gene: TRBV5-6; CDR3 length: 11; CDR3 protein: ASSGGPNQPQH
J gene: TRBJ2-7; V gene: TRBV29-1; CDR3 length: 10; CDR3 protein: SVGLGAWEQY
J gene: TRBJ2-1; V gene: TRBV19; CDR3 length: 13; CDR3 protein: ASSPTGGPYNEQF
J gene: TRBJ2-3; V gene: TRBV7-3; CDR3 length: 11; CDR3 protein: ASSYTSTDTQY
J gene: TRBJ2-7; V gene: TRBV6-2/TRBV6-3; CDR3 length: 11; CDR3 protein: ASSYSSRGEQY
J gene: TRBJ1-3; V gene: TRBV3-1/TRBV3-2; CDR3 length: 13; CDR3 protein: ASSQDRVAGNTIY
J gene: TRBJ2-1; V gene: TRBV5-1; CDR3 length: 13; CDR3 protein: ASSSQDPIFDEQF
J gene: TRBJ1-2; V gene: TRBV18; CDR3 length: 14; CDR3 protein: ASSLLRGSNPSGYT
J gene: TRBJ1-2; V gene: TRBV2; CDR3 length: 11; CDR3 protein: ASSEELSYGYT